These 25 T cell receptor beta chains share one sample of origin, sequenced in a study of long-term antiretroviral therapy in people with HIV. Researchers report immunoSEQ v3.0 was run at survey level. Some clones are missing from TCRdb's copy, which holds only in-frame ones; the method was immunoSEQ multiplex PCR. The sample contains 25,000 to 30,000 clones, 75% to 90% of which appear only once. Sequences were derived from unsorted PBMCs, sampled nearly 2.9 years after starting antiretroviral therapy. All receptors derive from a man younger than 45 with HIV.

The chain combines TRBV7-8 with TRBJ2-3; unclear D gene. The CDR3 is 15 amino acids. Germline CDR1 SGHVS, CDR2 FQNEAQ. Trimming took off 5 bases at V and 5 bases at J, with 17 bases between the two ends. CDR3 nucleotide sequence: TGTGCCAGCAGCCCCCGACTGGGCGGACGAGATACGCAGTATTTT. This sequence encodes CASSPRLGGRDTQYF. Using reference TRBV7-8 and TRBJ2-3 for the parts outside the CDR3, the full variable domain is GAGVSQSPRYKVAKRGQDVALRCDPISGHVSLFWYQQALGQGPEFLTYFQNEAQLDKSGLPSDRFFAERPEGSVSTLKIQRTQQEDSAVYLCASSPRLGGRDTQYFGPGTRLTVL.

The chain uses TRBV9 and TRBJ2-6; no definite D call. V was clipped by 0 bases and J by 2 bases, with 9 bases between them. Germline lookup yields CDR1 SGDLS and CDR2 YYNGEE. CDR3 length equals 16 residues. The CDR3, as DNA: TGTGCCAGCAGCGTAGCACGCTCGACTGGGGCCAACGTCCTGACTTTC. It encodes CASSVARSTGANVLTF.

The chain joins TRBV10-2 to TRBJ2-5, with D hard to call. CDR1 and CDR2 (germline): WSHSY, SAAADI. Trimming cost V 8 bases and J 4 bases, with 11 bases left between them. CDR3 length equals 12 residues. The CDR3 bases are TGCGCCAGCGGGATACCCCCAGAGACCCAGTACTTC. This codes for CASGIPPETQYF.

The chain carries TRBV5-6 and TRBJ2-5; D not certain. The CDR3 has 14 residues. CDR1 is SGHDT, CDR2 YYEEEE, per germline. Trimming took 6 bases from V and 5 from J, leaving 17 bases between them. Here the CDR3 reads CASNQLVSRETQYF. The CDR3 DNA follows: TGTGCCAGCAACCAGCTTGTATCCAGGGAGACCCAGTACTTC.

This sequence joins TRBV6-6 and TRBJ2-2; no firm D call. Trimming removed 0 bases at V and 7 bases at J, with 6 bases between. Germline CDR1 is MNHNY and CDR2 is SVGAGI (reference sequence). The CDR3 consists of 13 residues. CDR3 sequence reads: CASSYSSRGELFF. The CDR3 region has the DNA TGTGCCAGCAGTTACTCGTCTCGCGGGGAGCTGTTTTTT.

The gene calls are TRBV11-2 and TRBJ1-3, with 11 bases that match TRBD1. Germline V gives CDR1 SGHAT, CDR2 FQNNGV. Unmatched junction bases numbered 10, after V lost 4 bases and J lost 8 bases. The CDR3 has 16 residues. CDR3: CASSSTHRDRGDTIYF. CDR3 nucleotide sequence: TGTGCCAGCAGCTCGACCCACCGGGACAGGGGGGACACCATATATTTT.

This sequence joins TRBV5-1 and TRBJ1-3; no clear D. The V end was cut by 6 bases, the J end by 1 base, with 14 bases between. Germline V gives CDR1 SGHRS, CDR2 YFSETQ. The CDR3 extends over 15 amino acids. CDR3 amino acids: CASTHTGRSGNTIYF. The CDR3 nucleotides are TGCGCCAGCACCCATACGGGGAGGTCTGGAAACACCATATATTTT.

The chain uses TRBV25-1 and TRBJ2-2; D is unresolved. V dropped 5 bases and J dropped 3 bases, with 4 bases sitting between them. CDR1 MGHDK and CDR2 SYGVNS come from the germline V gene. This CDR3 comprises 12 residues. The CDR3 sequence: CASSPDTGELFF. CDR3 nucleotide sequence: TGTGCCAGCAGTCCGGACACCGGGGAGCTGTTTTTT.

V gene TRBV28 combines with J gene TRBJ1-2; weak D call: TRBD1 (5 bases). V lost 6 bases, J lost 7 bases, and 18 bases lay in between. Germline V gene lookup returns CDR1 MDHEN and CDR2 SYDVKM. This CDR3 region has 14 residues. The CDR3 sequence: CASRNPGRLGGYTF. The CDR3 DNA sequence: TGTGCCAGCAGGAACCCAGGGAGACTCGGTGGCTACACCTTC.

This clone came up a few times. The chain joins TRBV19 to TRBJ1-1; 8 positions match TRBD1. V was pared by 5 bases and J by 5 bases, with 10 bases of the junction left unmatched. This CDR3 has 15 amino acids. Germline-derived CDR1 and CDR2 are LNHDA and SQIVND (reference sequence). The CDR3 coding sequence is TGTGCCAGTAGTCTACGGACAGGGCAGGTAACTGAAGCTTTCTTT. Translation: CASSLRTGQVTEAFF. Complete variable domain (other parts from reference TRBV19 and TRBJ1-1): DGGITQSPKYLFRKEGQNVTLSCEQNLNHDAMYWYRQDPGQGLRLIYYSQIVNDFQKGDIAEGYSVSREKKESFPLTVTSAQKNPTAFYLCASSLRTGQVTEAFFGQGTRLTVV.

This clone was found once. The rearrangement uses TRBV11-2 and TRBJ2-1, with D perhaps matching TRBD2 (6 bases). Germline CDR1 SGHAT, CDR2 FQNNGV. The CDR3 covers 14 residues. The V and J ends lost 5 bases and 3 bases respectively, with 11 bases between them. The CDR3 here is CASSPAGNYNEQFF. The CDR3 nucleotides are TGTGCCAGCAGCCCCGCGGGGAACTACAATGAGCAGTTCTTC. Using reference TRBV11-2 and TRBJ2-1 for the parts outside the CDR3, the full variable domain is EAGVAQSPRYKIIEKRQSVAFWCNPISGHATLYWYQQILGQGPKLLIQFQNNGVVDDSQLPKDRFSAERLKGVDSTLKIQPAKLEDSAVYLCASSPAGNYNEQFFGPGTRLTVL.

CDR3 sequence (DNA): TGTGCCAGCAGTTACTCGGGCAGGGTGAACACTGAAGCTTTCTTT. Its protein product is CASSYSGRVNTEAFF. The V gene is TRBV6-6, the J gene TRBJ1-1, with a weak D call TRBD1 (5 bases). This CDR3 is 15 amino acids long. V shed 0 bases and J shed 0 bases, with 8 bases lying between them. Looked up from germline, CDR1 is MNHNY and CDR2 is SVGAGI (reference sequence).

This chain joins TRBV2 and TRBJ1-6, with D unresolved. CDR3 length: 14 residues. Germline lookup yields CDR1 SNHLY and CDR2 FYNNEI. The V end was cut by 7 bases, the J end by 2 bases, with 9 bases between. CDR3 in amino acids: CASNTDAYNSPLHF. DNA for the CDR3: TGTGCCAGCAATACAGATGCCTATAATTCACCCCTCCACTTT.

The gene calls are TRBV5-5 and TRBJ1-6; a weak D match, TRBD1 (5 bases). Germline V gene lookup returns CDR1 SGHKS and CDR2 YYEKEE (reference sequence). The CDR3 totals 15 residues. The ends were cut back, 6 bases at V and 7 bases at J, with 17 bases in the middle. The CDR3 nucleotides read TGTGCCAGCACCCTTGGGGGGACGGCGAATTCACCCCTCCACTTT. This translates into CASTLGGTANSPLHF. The entire variable domain, with the rest obtained from reference TRBV5-5 and TRBJ1-6, is as follows: DAGVTQSPTHLIKTRGQQVTLRCSPISGHKSVSWYQQVLGQGPQFIFQYYEKEERGRGNFPDRFSARQFPNYSSELNVNALLLGDSALYLCASTLGGTANSPLHFGNGTRLTVT.

This clone was counted once. The rearrangement links TRBV5-1 to TRBJ2-7; TRBD1 agrees at 9 bases. The CDR3 is made up of 15 amino acids. V was clipped by 3 bases and J by 6 bases; unmatched bases: 10. CDR1 and CDR2 from the germline V gene are SGHRS and YFSETQ. This CDR3 reads CASSSPGTGKGEQYF. Here the CDR3 DNA reads TGCGCCAGCAGCTCGCCCGGGACAGGGAAAGGCGAGCAGTACTTC.

V usage is TRBV10-3 and J usage is TRBJ2-3; 9 bases map to TRBD1. CDR1 is ENHRY, CDR2 SYGVKD, per germline. The CDR3 runs 15 residues. With V trimmed by 8 bases and J by 4 bases, 10 bases remained unmatched. The CDR3 DNA reads as TGTGCCATCGATAGGACAGGGGAAGTGTCAGATACGCAGTATTTT. It is translated as CAIDRTGEVSDTQYF.

The J gene is TRBJ2-1, the V gene TRBV19, with 8 bases fitting TRBD2. The germline V gene encodes CDR1 LNHDA and CDR2 SQIVND (reference sequence). CDR3 length: 16 amino acids. Germline trimming cut 7 bases from V and 7 bases from J; bases unmatched to any gene: 15. The CDR3 sequence is CASISRSSGSFNEQFF. The DNA for the CDR3 is TGTGCCAGTATTTCGAGGTCTAGCGGGTCCTTTAATGAGCAGTTCTTC.

V is TRBV27 and J is TRBJ2-2, with TRBD1 matching over 10 bases. The V segment lost 4 bases and the J segment 4 bases; nucleotides outside the gene matches: 3. This CDR3 spans 15 amino acids. Germline values: CDR1 MNHEY, CDR2 SMNVEV (reference sequence). The CDR3 DNA follows: TGTGCCAGCAGTTCGACAGGGGGCATCACCGGGGAGCTGTTTTTT. Translating gives CASSSTGGITGELFF.

V gene TRBV5-6 combines with J gene TRBJ1-2, with no clear D. The germline gives CDR1 SGHDT, CDR2 YYEEEE. The CDR3 length is 15 residues. Between the trimmed V and J ends, which lost 0 bases and 7 bases, there was a span of 16 bases. This CDR3 is CASSLVLVGAGGYTF. The CDR3 coding sequence is TGTGCCAGCAGCTTGGTTTTAGTGGGTGCAGGTGGCTACACCTTC.

This sequence joins TRBV7-9 and TRBJ2-3, with D possibly TRBD2 on 6 matching bases. The CDR3 is 17 amino acids. Germline V gene sequence: CDR1 SEHNR, CDR2 FQNEAQ (reference sequence). Trimming left V 0 bases short and J 0 bases short, with 13 bases between. The CDR3 DNA reads TGTGCCAGCAGCTTAGCGGATAGCGGACCTAGCACAGATACGCAGTATTTT. It codes for CASSLADSGPSTDTQYF.

This clone has only one observation. The rearrangement uses TRBV11-2 and TRBJ2-7, with 7 bases identical to TRBD2. V lost 7 bases, J lost 0 bases, and 12 bases stayed unmatched. CDR1 is SGHAT, CDR2 FQNNGV, per germline. This CDR3 contains 16 residues. The CDR3 coding sequence is TGTGCCAGCACTAAAGCTAGCGGCATAAGCTCCTACGAGCAGTACTTC. This codes for CASTKASGISSYEQYF.

This clone was seen a few times. This rearrangement joins TRBV11-2 to TRBJ2-4, with D uncertain. The CDR3 consists of 17 residues. Per germline, CDR1 SGHAT and CDR2 FQNNGV. Trimming removed 5 bases at V and 0 bases at J, with 17 bases between. The CDR3 region is CASSPKTDYIAKNIQYF. In DNA, the CDR3 is TGTGCCAGCAGCCCGAAGACGGATTATATAGCCAAAAACATTCAGTACTTC.

The chain employs TRBV10-3 and TRBJ2-2, with TRBD2 identical over 7 bases. V lost 4 bases to trimming and J lost 5 bases; unmatched junction nucleotides: 7. There are 15 residues in the CDR3. Germline lookup yields CDR1 ENHRY and CDR2 SYGVKD. CDR3 in amino acids: CAISGEGRRTGELFF. In DNA, the CDR3 is TGTGCCATCAGTGGGGAGGGGCGTAGGACCGGGGAGCTGTTTTTT.

The J gene is TRBJ2-7, the V gene TRBV10-3, with TRBD1 matching 9 bases. V shed 4 bases, J shed 6 bases, and the junction held 4 bases outside the gene matches. Germline lookup yields CDR1 ENHRY and CDR2 SYGVKD. The CDR3 is 13 amino acids. Here the CDR3 DNA reads TGTGCCATCAGTGCGGACAGGGGCTCCGAGCAGTACTTC. Translated: CAISADRGSEQYF.

The chain couples TRBV4-1 to TRBJ1-1; no firm D call. This CDR3 is 15 amino acids long. Germline V CDR1 and CDR2: MGHRA, YSYEKL. V lost 1 base to trimming and J lost 1 base, with 10 bases between them. CDR3 DNA: TGCGCCAGCAGCCAAGGCCTAAGGCAGAACACTGAAGCTTTCTTT. It codes for CASSQGLRQNTEAFF.